The source of this TCR beta chain is a study of cytomegalovirus exposure and HLA in healthy donors. This clone came up a few times. Its target is not known. The V end was cut by 0 bases, the J end by 6 bases, with 18 bases between. CDR3 length: 16 residues. In germline, CDR1 is SGHRS, CDR2 YFSETQ. Primers for the PCR totalled 60 Vbeta and 13 Jbeta. The table came from immunoSEQ multiplex PCR; TCRdb's copy has only in-frame clones and leaves some out. Of about 120,000 clones listed, about 75% are singletons. Healthy individuals who donated bone marrow served as the donors. Study results and limitations: Reports indicated that the classifier achieved high specificity and sensitivity in diagnosing cytomegalovirus status. The study listed 150 to 200 cytomegalovirus-associated TCR beta chains.

This clonotype was sampled from a man in his sixties in good health and CMV-seropositive. Sequenced input: PBMCs. This chain joins TRBV5-1 and TRBJ1-2, with D possibly being TRBD1 (6 bases). This chain's CDR3 is CASSLDGGIQGNGYTF. The DNA of the CDR3 is TGCGCCAGCAGCTTGGATGGGGGTATTCAGGGGAATGGCTACACCTTC.